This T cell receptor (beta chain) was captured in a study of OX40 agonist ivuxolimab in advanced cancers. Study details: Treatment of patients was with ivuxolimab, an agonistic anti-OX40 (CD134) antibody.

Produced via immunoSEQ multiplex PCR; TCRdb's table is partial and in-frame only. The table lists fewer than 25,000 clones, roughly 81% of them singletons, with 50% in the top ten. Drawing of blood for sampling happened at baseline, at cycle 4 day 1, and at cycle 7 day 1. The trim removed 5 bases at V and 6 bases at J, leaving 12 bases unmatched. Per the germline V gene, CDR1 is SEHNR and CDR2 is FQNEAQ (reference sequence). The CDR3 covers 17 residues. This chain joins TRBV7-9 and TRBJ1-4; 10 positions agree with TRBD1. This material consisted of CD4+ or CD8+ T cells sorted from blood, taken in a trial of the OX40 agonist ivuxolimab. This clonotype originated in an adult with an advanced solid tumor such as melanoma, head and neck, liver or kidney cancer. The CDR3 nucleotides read TGTGCCAGCAGCCCCGACGGGACAGGGGCCAGCGATGAAAAACTGTTTTTT. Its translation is CASSPDGTGASDEKLFF. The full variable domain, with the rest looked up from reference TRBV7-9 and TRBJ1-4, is DTGVSQNPRHKITKRGQNVTFRCDPISEHNRLYWYRQTLGQGPEFLTYFQNEAQLEKSRLLSDRFSAERPKGSFSTLEIQRTEQGDSAMYLCASSPDGTGASDEKLFFGSGTQLSVL.